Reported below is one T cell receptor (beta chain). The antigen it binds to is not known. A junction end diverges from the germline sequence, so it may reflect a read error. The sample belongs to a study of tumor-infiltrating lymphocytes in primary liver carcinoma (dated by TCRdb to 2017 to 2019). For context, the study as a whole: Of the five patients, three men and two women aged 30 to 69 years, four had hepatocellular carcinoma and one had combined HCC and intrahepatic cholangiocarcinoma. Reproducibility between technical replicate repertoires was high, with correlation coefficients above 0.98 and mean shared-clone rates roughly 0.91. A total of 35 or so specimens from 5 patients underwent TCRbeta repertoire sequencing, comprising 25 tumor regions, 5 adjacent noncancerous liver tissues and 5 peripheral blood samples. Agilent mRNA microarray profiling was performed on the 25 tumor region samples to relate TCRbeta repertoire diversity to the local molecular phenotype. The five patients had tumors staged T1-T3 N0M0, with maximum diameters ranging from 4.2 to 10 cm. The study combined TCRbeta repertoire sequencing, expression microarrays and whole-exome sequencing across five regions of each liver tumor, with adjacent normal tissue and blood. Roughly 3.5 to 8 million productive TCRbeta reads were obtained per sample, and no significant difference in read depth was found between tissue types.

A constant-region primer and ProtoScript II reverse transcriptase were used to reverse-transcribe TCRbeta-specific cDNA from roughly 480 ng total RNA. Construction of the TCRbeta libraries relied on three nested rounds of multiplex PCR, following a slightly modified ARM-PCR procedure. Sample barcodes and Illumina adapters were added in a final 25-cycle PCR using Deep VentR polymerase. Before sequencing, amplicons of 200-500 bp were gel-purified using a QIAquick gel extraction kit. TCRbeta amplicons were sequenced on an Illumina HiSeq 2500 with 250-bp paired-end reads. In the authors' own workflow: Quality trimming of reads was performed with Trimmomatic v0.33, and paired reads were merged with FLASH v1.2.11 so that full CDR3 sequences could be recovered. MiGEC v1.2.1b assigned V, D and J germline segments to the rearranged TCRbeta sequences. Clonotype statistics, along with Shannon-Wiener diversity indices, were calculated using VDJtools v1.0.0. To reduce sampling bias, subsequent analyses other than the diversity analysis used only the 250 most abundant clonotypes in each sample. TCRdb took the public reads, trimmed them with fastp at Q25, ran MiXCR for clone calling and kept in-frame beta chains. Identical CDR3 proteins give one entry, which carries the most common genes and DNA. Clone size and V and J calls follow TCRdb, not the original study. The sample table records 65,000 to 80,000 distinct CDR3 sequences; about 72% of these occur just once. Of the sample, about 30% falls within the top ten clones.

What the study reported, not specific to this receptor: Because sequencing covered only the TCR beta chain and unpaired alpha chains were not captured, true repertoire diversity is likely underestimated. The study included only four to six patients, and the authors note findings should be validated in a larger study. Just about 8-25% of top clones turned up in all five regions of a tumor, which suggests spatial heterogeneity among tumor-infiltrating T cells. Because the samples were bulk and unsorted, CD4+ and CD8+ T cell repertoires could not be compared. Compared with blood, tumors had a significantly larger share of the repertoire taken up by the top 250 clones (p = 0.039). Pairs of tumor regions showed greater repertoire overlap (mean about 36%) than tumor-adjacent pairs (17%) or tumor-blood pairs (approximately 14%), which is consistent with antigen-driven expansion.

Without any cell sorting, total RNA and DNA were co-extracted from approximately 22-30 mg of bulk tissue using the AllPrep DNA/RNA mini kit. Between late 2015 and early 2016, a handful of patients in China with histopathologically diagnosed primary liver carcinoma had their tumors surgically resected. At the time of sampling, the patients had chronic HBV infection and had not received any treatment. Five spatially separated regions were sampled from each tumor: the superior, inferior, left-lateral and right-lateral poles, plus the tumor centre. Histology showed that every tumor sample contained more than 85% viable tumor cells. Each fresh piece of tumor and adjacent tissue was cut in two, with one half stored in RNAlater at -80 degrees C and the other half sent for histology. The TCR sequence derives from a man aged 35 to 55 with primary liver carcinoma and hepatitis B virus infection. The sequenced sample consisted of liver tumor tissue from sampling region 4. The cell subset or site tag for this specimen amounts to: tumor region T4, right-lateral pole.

DNA sequence: TGTGCCAGCAGCTTAGAGGGATGGTCGGGAGATACACAGTATTTT. Its translation is CASSLEGWSGDTQYF. The chain uses TRBV11-3 and TRBJ2-3, and possibly TRBD2, on 6 matching bases. CDR1 SGHNT and CDR2 YENEEA are derived from the germline V gene. The CDR3 runs 15 residues from the cysteine to the phenylalanine. Here the CDR3 DNA is all that survives: 45 bases in frame from base 1.